This passage covers 20 T cell receptor beta chains from one sample sequenced in a study of blood T cell repertoires in COVID-19. Here immunoSEQ multiplex PCR was the method, and the copy in TCRdb shows in-frame clones only, minus some. The data contain 150,000 to 200,000 clones, approximately 80% of them singletons. The specimen sequenced was PBMCs or T cells enriched from blood (not recorded which). These receptors all come from a man in his fifties who had recovered from COVID-19.

The chain employs TRBV19 and TRBJ1-2; D call uncertain. The V end was cut by 5 bases, the J end by 4 bases, with 5 bases between. Germline CDR1 and CDR2: LNHDA and SQIVND (reference sequence). The length of the CDR3 is 11 residues. CDR3 nucleotide sequence: TGTGCCAGTAGTCTTTCCTATGGCTACACCTTC. It yields the protein CASSLSYGYTF.

J is TRBJ2-5 and V is TRBV7-9; 9 bases match TRBD2. V was pared by 5 bases and J by 5 bases, with 15 bases of the junction left unmatched. The CDR3 runs to 17 residues. CDR1 is SEHNR and CDR2 is FQNEAQ in the germline V gene (reference sequence). CDR3 DNA: TGTGCCAGCAGCGATGTGCTTGCGGGAGGGCCCGGGGAGACCCAGTACTTC. This codes for CASSDVLAGGPGETQYF.

The gene calls are TRBV19 and TRBJ1-1; weak D call: TRBD1 (6 bases). Germline CDR1 reads LNHDA; CDR2 reads SQIVND (reference sequence). The CDR3 runs to 12 residues. V was clipped by 9 bases and J by 1 base, with 9 bases between them. CDR3 in DNA: TGTGCCAGCGCGGACAGGAACACTGAAGCTTTCTTT. Protein: CASADRNTEAFF.

The gene calls are TRBV7-9 and TRBJ1-1; no clear D gene. Germline V gene lookup returns CDR1 SEHNR and CDR2 FQNEAQ (reference sequence). This CDR3 has 15 residues. Trimming took off 5 bases at V and 1 base at J, with 14 bases between the two ends. The CDR3 DNA sequence: TGTGCCAGCAGCCGAGAGCGGGGAAAGAACACTGAAGCTTTCTTT. Translated, it gives CASSRERGKNTEAFF. Looking up the rest from reference TRBV7-9 and TRBJ1-1 gives the full variable domain: DTGVSQNPRHKITKRGQNVTFRCDPISEHNRLYWYRQTLGQGPEFLTYFQNEAQLEKSRLLSDRFSAERPKGSFSTLEIQRTEQGDSAMYLCASSRERGKNTEAFFGQGTRLTVV.

The chain recombines TRBV19 with TRBJ1-2; 7 bases map to TRBD1. CDR3 size: 12 residues. Germline CDR1 and CDR2: LNHDA and SQIVND (reference sequence). Trimming removed 6 bases from V and 5 bases from J; junction bases left unmatched: 3. The CDR3 is CASRTGRYGYTF. For the CDR3, the DNA is TGTGCCAGTAGGACAGGGAGGTATGGCTACACCTTC.

This clone was observed once. The CDR3 region has the DNA TGTGCCAGCATATCCAGGGGCACTGAAGCTTTCTTT. Translation gives CASISRGTEAFF. The chain joins TRBV6-5 to TRBJ1-1; a weak D match, TRBD1 (6 bases). V was clipped by 7 bases and J by 4 bases, with 10 bases between them. Per the germline V gene, CDR1 is MNHEY and CDR2 is SVGAGI. CDR3 size: 12 residues.

The V call is TRBV11-2, the J call TRBJ2-3; 10 bases map to TRBD1. The CDR3 runs to 15 residues. CDR1 SGHAT and CDR2 FQNNGV come from the germline V gene. Germline trimming cut 1 base from V and 3 bases from J; bases unmatched to any gene: 1. The CDR3 is CASSLGGQGTDTQYF. CDR3 bases: TGTGCCAGCAGCTTAGGGGGACAGGGGACAGATACGCAGTATTTT.

The J gene is TRBJ1-2, the V gene TRBV28, with D possibly being TRBD1 (5 bases). The CDR3 extends over 15 amino acids. V was clipped by 6 bases and J by 2 bases, with 16 bases between them. Germline V gene sequence: CDR1 MDHEN, CDR2 SYDVKM. The CDR3 nucleotides read TGTGCCAGCAGCCCCCCGGGGGGTACCAACTATGGCTACACCTTC. Protein product: CASSPPGGTNYGYTF.

V usage is TRBV19 and J usage is TRBJ2-1, with TRBD2 identical over 10 bases. The ends lost 6 bases at V and 3 bases at J; junction bases unmatched: 20. The CDR3 is made up of 20 amino acids. CDR1 is LNHDA and CDR2 is SQIVND in the germline V gene (reference sequence). In DNA, the CDR3 is TGTGCCAGTAGGAGGGAGCCTGGACTAGCGGTAACCCCCAGCTACAATGAGCAGTTCTTC. Translating it yields CASRREPGLAVTPSYNEQFF.

This clone was detected only once. The chain joins TRBV5-1 to TRBJ1-2; D perhaps matches TRBD1 (5 bases). The CDR3 loop spans 15 amino acids. Trimming left V 4 bases short and J 4 bases short, with 17 bases between. Germline values: CDR1 SGHRS, CDR2 YFSETQ. The CDR3 coding sequence is TGCGCCAGCAGCGATAGGGAGCGGGGCGGCTATGGCTACACCTTC. Translated, it gives CASSDRERGGYGYTF.

The chain combines TRBV7-2 with TRBJ1-5; 7 nucleotides align to TRBD1. Looked up from germline, CDR1 is SGHTA and CDR2 is FQGNSA. With V trimmed by 3 bases and J by 8 bases, 7 bases remained unmatched. This CDR3 has 14 residues. CDR3 nucleotide sequence: TGTGCCAGCAGCTTCGGGACAGCCAAAGAGCCCCAGCATTTT. Protein: CASSFGTAKEPQHF. Complete variable domain (other parts from reference TRBV7-2 and TRBJ1-5): GAGVSQSPSNKVTEKGKDVELRCDPISGHTALYWYRQSLGQGLEFLIYFQGNSAPDKSGLPSDRFSAERTGGSVSTLTIQRTQQEDSAVYLCASSFGTAKEPQHFGDGTRLSIL.

V gene TRBV7-3 combines with J gene TRBJ2-7, with TRBD2 identical over 8 bases. Trimming removed 3 bases from V and 6 bases from J; junction bases left unmatched: 10. Per germline, CDR1 SGHTA and CDR2 FQGTGA. The CDR3 has 15 amino acids. CDR3 in DNA: TGTGCCAGCAGCTTCCGAGCGGGAGACGGGAGCGAGCAGTACTTC. Translating gives CASSFRAGDGSEQYF. The complete variable domain, with remaining parts taken from reference TRBV7-3 and TRBJ2-7, reads GAGVSQTPSNKVTEKGKYVELRCDPISGHTALYWYRQSLGQGPEFLIYFQGTGAADDSGLPNDRFFAVRPEGSVSTLKIQRTERGDSAVYLCASSFRAGDGSEQYFGPGTRLTVT.

V gene TRBV19 combines with J gene TRBJ1-3; D unclear. V was clipped by 6 bases and J by 3 bases, with 12 bases between them. The germline V gene has CDR1 LNHDA and CDR2 SQIVND (reference sequence). CDR3 length equals 14 residues. The DNA for the CDR3 is TGTGCCAGTAGGGGCCGCCGGGATGGAAACACCATATATTTT. Encoded protein: CASRGRRDGNTIYF.

The chain has TRBV5-5 and TRBJ2-3; 9 bases align to TRBD1. The CDR3 runs 16 residues. V shed 2 bases and J 8 bases; nucleotides not matched to a gene: 12. Germline V CDR1 and CDR2: SGHKS, YYEKEE (reference sequence). The DNA of the CDR3 is TGTGCCAGCAGCTTATCCGGGACAGGGAGGGTAGGTACGCAGTATTTT. It specifies CASSLSGTGRVGTQYF. The full variable domain, with the rest looked up from reference TRBV5-5 and TRBJ2-3, is DAGVTQSPTHLIKTRGQQVTLRCSPISGHKSVSWYQQVLGQGPQFIFQYYEKEERGRGNFPDRFSARQFPNYSSELNVNALLLGDSALYLCASSLSGTGRVGTQYFGPGTRLTVL.

The chain uses TRBV4-1 and TRBJ1-5; perhaps TRBD1 as D (6 bases). The germline V and J ends were trimmed by 0 bases and 2 bases, with 14 bases remaining between them. Per germline, CDR1 MGHRA and CDR2 YSYEKL. The CDR3 totals 17 residues. The CDR3 loop is CASSQDPQGVGNQPQHF. Here the CDR3 DNA reads TGCGCCAGCAGCCAAGATCCACAGGGAGTGGGCAATCAGCCCCAGCATTTT.

This clone appeared a few times. V is TRBV5-6 and J is TRBJ1-5, with D possibly being TRBD1 (6 bases). The CDR3 extends over 13 amino acids. V lost 3 bases and J lost 6, with 10 bases in between. Germline V gives CDR1 SGHDT, CDR2 YYEEEE. CDR3 bases: TGTGCCAGCAGCTACGGACAGATTCAGCCCCAGCATTTT. Translating gives CASSYGQIQPQHF.

The V and J genes are TRBV19 and TRBJ2-1; D may be TRBD2 (5 bases). The CDR3 is 14 residues long. Trimming stripped 5 bases from V and 3 bases from J, with 11 bases between. CDR1 LNHDA and CDR2 SQIVND come from the germline V gene (reference sequence). The CDR3 sequence: CASSGRTRYNEQFF. The CDR3 bases are TGTGCCAGTAGTGGGCGGACTCGCTACAATGAGCAGTTCTTC.

In this sample, this clone turned up a few times. This chain joins TRBV6-4 and TRBJ2-3, with TRBD2 identical over 11 bases. The CDR3 length is 15 residues. V was pared by 0 bases and J by 4 bases, with 0 bases of the junction left unmatched. Germline V lookup: CDR1 MRHNA, CDR2 SNTAGT. In nucleotides, the CDR3 is TGTGCCAGCAGTGACTCTAGCGGGGGGGCAGATACGCAGTATTTT. Translation: CASSDSSGGADTQYF.

The chain links TRBV19 to TRBJ2-7; 8 nucleotides line up with TRBD1. The CDR3 contains 14 residues. V shed 5 bases, J shed 2 bases, and the junction held 5 bases outside the gene matches. Germline-derived CDR1 and CDR2 are LNHDA and SQIVND (reference sequence). The CDR3 loop reads CASSATGGPYEQYF. For the CDR3, the DNA is TGTGCCAGTAGTGCCACAGGGGGACCCTACGAGCAGTACTTC.

The chain has TRBV6-5 and TRBJ2-3; 12 bases line up with TRBD2. The trim removed 6 bases at V and 4 bases at J, leaving 5 bases unmatched. Germline CDR1 and CDR2: MNHEY and SVGAGI. The CDR3 is 15 residues long. CDR3 amino acids: CASSKTSGSSDTQYF. The CDR3 region has the DNA TGTGCCAGCAGCAAGACTAGCGGGAGTTCAGATACGCAGTATTTT.